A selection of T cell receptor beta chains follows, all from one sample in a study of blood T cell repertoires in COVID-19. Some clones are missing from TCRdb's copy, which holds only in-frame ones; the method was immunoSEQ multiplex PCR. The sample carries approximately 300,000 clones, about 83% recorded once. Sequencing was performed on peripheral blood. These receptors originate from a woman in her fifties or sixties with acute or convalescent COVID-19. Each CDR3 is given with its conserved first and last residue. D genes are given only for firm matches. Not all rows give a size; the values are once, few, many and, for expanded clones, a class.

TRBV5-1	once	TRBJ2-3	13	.	CASSLELQDTQYF	TGCGCCAGCAGCTTGGAATTACAAGATACGCAGTATTTT
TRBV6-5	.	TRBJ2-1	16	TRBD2	CASSYSPLAGDGEQFF	TGTGCCAGCAGTTACTCTCCACTAGCGGGAGACGGTGAGCAGTTCTTC
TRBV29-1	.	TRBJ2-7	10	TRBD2	CSVGTSLQYF	TGCAGCGTCGGGACTAGCCTGCAGTACTTC
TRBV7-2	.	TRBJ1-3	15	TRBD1	CASSTWTGIGNTIYF	TGTGCCAGCAGCACTTGGACAGGGATTGGAAACACCATATATTTT
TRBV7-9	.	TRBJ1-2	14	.	CASSPDGGGYGYTF	TGTGCCAGCAGCCCCGACGGGGGGGGCTATGGCTACACCTTC
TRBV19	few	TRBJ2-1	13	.	CASRQGFYNEQFF	TGTGCCAGTAGACAGGGTTTCTACAATGAGCAGTTCTTC
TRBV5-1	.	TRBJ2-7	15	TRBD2	CASRALAESSYEQYF	TGCGCCAGCAGGGCTCTAGCGGAGAGCTCCTACGAGCAGTACTTC
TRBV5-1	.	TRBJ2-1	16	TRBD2	CASSRGVAGGNDEQFF	TGCGCCAGCAGCCGGGGGGTAGCGGGAGGAAACGATGAGCAGTTCTTC
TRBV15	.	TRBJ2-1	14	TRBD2	CATSSGLAGGEQFF	TGTGCCACCAGCAGCGGACTAGCGGGAGGTGAGCAGTTCTTC
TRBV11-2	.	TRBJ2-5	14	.	CASSLDYYPRTQYF	TGTGCCAGCAGCTTAGATTACTACCCCCGGACCCAGTACTTC
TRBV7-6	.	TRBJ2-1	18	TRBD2	CASSSYLTSGRRDNEQFF	TGTGCCAGCAGCTCGTACCTTACTAGCGGGAGGCGCGACAATGAGCAGTTCTTC
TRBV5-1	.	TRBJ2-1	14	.	CASSQPPTSHEQFF	TGCGCCAGCAGCCAGCCCCCAACTAGCCATGAGCAGTTCTTC
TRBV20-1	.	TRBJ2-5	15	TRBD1	CSASPEDRGGETQYF	TGCAGTGCTAGTCCCGAGGACAGGGGAGGAGAGACCCAGTACTTC
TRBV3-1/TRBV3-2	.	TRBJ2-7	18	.	CASSLRFEGVAPSYEQYF	TGTGCCAGCAGCCTCCGCTTCGAGGGAGTGGCTCCGAGCTACGAGCAGTACTTC
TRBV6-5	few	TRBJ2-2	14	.	CASSYSSMRGELFF	TGTGCCAGCAGTTACTCTTCAATGCGGGGGGAGCTGTTTTTT
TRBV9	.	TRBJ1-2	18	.	CASSVGMDRKGYYYGYTF	TGTGCCAGCAGCGTAGGAATGGACAGAAAAGGCTACTACTATGGCTACACCTTC
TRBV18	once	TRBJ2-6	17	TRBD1	CASSPDRGLAGANVLTF	TGTGCCAGCTCACCGGACAGGGGGCTTGCTGGGGCCAACGTCCTGACTTTC
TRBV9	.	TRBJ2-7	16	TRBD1	CASSASDPTGMHEQYF	TGTGCCAGCAGCGCGAGTGATCCGACAGGGATGCACGAGCAGTACTTC
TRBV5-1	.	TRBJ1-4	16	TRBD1	CASSQNTGQPNEKLFF	TGCGCCAGCAGCCAAAACACGGGACAGCCTAATGAAAAACTGTTTTTT
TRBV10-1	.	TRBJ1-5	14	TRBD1	CASSEGQGQPIQHF	TGCGCCAGCAGTGAAGGACAGGGGCAACCTATCCAGCATTTT
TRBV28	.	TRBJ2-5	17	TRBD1	CASTQPPGQGGIETQYF	TGTGCCAGCACCCAACCCCCGGGACAGGGGGGGATAGAGACCCAGTACTTC
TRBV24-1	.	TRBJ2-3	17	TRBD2	CATSDFWLAGAVDTQYF	TGTGCCACCAGTGATTTCTGGCTAGCGGGAGCGGTAGATACGCAGTATTTT
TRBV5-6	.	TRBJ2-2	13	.	CASRPTNTGELFF	TGTGCCAGCAGACCGACTAACACCGGGGAGCTGTTTTTT
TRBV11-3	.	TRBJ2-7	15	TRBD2	CASSLEAGGEYEQYF	TGTGCCAGCAGCTTAGAGGCGGGGGGAGAATACGAGCAGTACTTC
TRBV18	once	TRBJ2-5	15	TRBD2	CASSPRRASGETQYF	TGTGCCAGCTCACCACGCAGGGCTAGCGGGGAGACCCAGTACTTC
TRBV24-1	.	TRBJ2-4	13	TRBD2	CATSLAGGNIQYF	TGTGCCACCAGTCTGGCGGGGGGGAACATTCAGTACTTC
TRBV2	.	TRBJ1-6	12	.	CASSDKSSPLHF	TGTGCCAGCAGTGACAAGAGTTCACCCCTCCACTTT